This is a list of T cell receptor beta chains from one sample in a study of radiation and T cells in renal cell carcinoma. Sequencing was performed with immunoSEQ multiplex PCR; in TCRdb, only in-frame clones are kept and a portion is missing. Altogether 30,000 to 40,000 clones are present, roughly 80% being singletons, with the ten largest covering approximately 30%. The starting material was blood, obtained from a patient whose treatment included radiotherapy and nephrectomy. These TCRs come from a man in his fifties or sixties with renal cell carcinoma. Both conserved end residues are part of each CDR3. The D gene is left open where the match is weak. Clone size, where shown, is once, few, many, or a class for clones that have expanded.

D	V	J	size	CDR3	DNA
.	TRBV19	TRBJ2-7	.	CASSSLEGMAHEQYF	TGTGCCAGTAGTTCCTTGGAGGGGATGGCCCACGAGCAGTACTTC
TRBD1	TRBV4-3	TRBJ2-2	few	CASSQGQGWYTGELFF	TGCGCCAGCAGCCAGGGACAGGGGTGGTACACCGGGGAGCTGTTTTTT
.	TRBV7-3	TRBJ2-3	.	CASSATDTQYF	TGTGCCAGCAGCGCCACAGATACGCAGTATTTT
TRBD1	TRBV6-6	TRBJ1-6	.	CASPSRTGSSPLHF	TGTGCCAGCCCCTCGAGGACAGGGTCCTCACCCCTCCACTTT
.	TRBV7-2	TRBJ2-7	.	CASSLVAGISYEQYF	TGTGCCAGCAGCTTAGTTGCGGGGATTTCCTACGAGCAGTACTTC
TRBD1	TRBV10-3	TRBJ2-7	.	CAIGRRRDRVSEQYF	TGTGCCATCGGGCGTCGTAGGGACAGGGTCAGCGAGCAGTACTTC
.	TRBV7-3	TRBJ2-7	.	CASRLDPGETYEQYF	TGTGCCAGCAGGTTAGATCCGGGAGAGACCTACGAGCAGTACTTC
TRBD2	TRBV15	TRBJ2-2	.	CATRILADTGELFF	TGTGCCACCAGGATACTAGCGGACACCGGGGAGCTGTTTTTT
.	TRBV18	TRBJ2-7	.	CASSPRGSAGVSYEQYF	TGTGCCAGCTCACCACGGGGGTCGGCAGGAGTGTCCTACGAGCAGTACTTC
.	TRBV19	TRBJ1-3	.	CASSPRTRSTIYF	TGTGCCAGTAGTCCCCGGACCCGCAGCACCATATATTTT
TRBD1	TRBV7-2	TRBJ1-6	.	CASTRTGGLNSPLHF	TGTGCCAGCACCCGAACAGGGGGCCTAAATTCACCCCTCCACTTT
.	TRBV10-2	TRBJ2-7	.	CASEFVYEQYF	TGCGCCAGCGAGTTTGTATACGAGCAGTACTTC
.	TRBV7-9	TRBJ2-2	.	CASSLGGANTGELFF	TGTGCCAGCAGCTTAGGAGGGGCCAACACCGGGGAGCTGTTTTTT
TRBD1	TRBV6-1	TRBJ1-1	few	CASGVRTGAEAFF	TGTGCCAGCGGAGTTAGAACAGGGGCAGAAGCTTTCTTT
TRBD2	TRBV4-3	TRBJ2-2	.	CASSQSTSELNTGELFF	TGCGCCAGCAGCCAAAGTACTAGCGAACTTAACACCGGGGAGCTGTTTTTT
.	TRBV5-1	TRBJ1-1	.	CASSLQGAGATEAFF	TGCGCCAGCAGCTTACAGGGCGCCGGAGCTACTGAAGCTTTCTTT
.	TRBV15	TRBJ2-3	.	CATSRGASVEDTQYF	TGTGCCACCAGCAGAGGGGCTAGCGTTGAAGATACGCAGTATTTT
TRBD2	TRBV10-3	TRBJ2-1	.	CAISDPSGSSDEQFF	TGTGCCATCAGTGATCCTAGCGGGAGTTCCGATGAGCAGTTCTTC
.	TRBV7-3	TRBJ1-1	.	CASSSRGQGNTEAFF	TGTGCCAGCAGCAGCCGTGGGCAGGGGAACACTGAAGCTTTCTTT
.	TRBV6-6	TRBJ1-1	.	CASSLPRREAFF	TGTGCCAGCAGCCTCCCAAGAAGGGAAGCTTTCTTT
TRBD1	TRBV7-8	TRBJ1-2	.	CASSSDRVGGGYTF	TGTGCCAGCAGCTCGGACAGGGTGGGTGGTGGCTACACCTTC
.	TRBV4-3	TRBJ1-1	once	CASSQVSGNTEAFF	TGCGCCAGCAGCCAGGTTTCAGGGAACACTGAAGCTTTCTTT
.	TRBV19	TRBJ1-2	.	CATHPPGSQDYGYTF	TGTGCCACCCACCCCCCGGGATCCCAAGACTATGGCTACACCTTC
TRBD2	TRBV4-1	TRBJ2-2	medium-sized	CASSPGPGGVTGELFF	TGCGCCAGCAGCCCGGGACCGGGAGGAGTGACCGGGGAGCTGTTTTTT
TRBD2	TRBV4-1	TRBJ2-5	.	CASSLRGRLAGEETQYF	TGCGCCAGCAGCCTCAGAGGGAGACTAGCGGGAGAAGAGACCCAGTACTTC
.	TRBV30	TRBJ2-7	.	CAWRRLREQYF	TGTGCCTGGAGGCGCCTGCGGGAGCAGTACTTC
TRBD1	TRBV4-1	TRBJ1-4	once	CASSPRGGQQNEKLFF	TGCGCCAGCAGCCCCAGAGGGGGACAGCAAAATGAAAAACTGTTTTTT
.	TRBV7-8	TRBJ2-1	.	CASRLALPNEQFF	TGTGCCAGCAGACTAGCCCTCCCCAATGAGCAGTTCTTC
TRBD1	TRBV4-1	TRBJ1-1	.	CASSRTGQSNTEAFF	TGCGCCAGCAGCCGTACGGGACAGAGTAACACTGAAGCTTTCTTT
.	TRBV28	TRBJ2-6	.	CASSAGDDSGANVLTF	TGTGCCAGCAGTGCAGGGGACGACTCTGGGGCCAACGTCCTGACTTTC
.	TRBV4-1	TRBJ2-2	.	CASSLGVRGTGELFF	TGCGCCAGCAGCCTGGGAGTCCGGGGCACCGGGGAGCTGTTTTTT
.	TRBV11-2	TRBJ1-2	.	CASSPRLGNYGYTF	TGTGCCAGCAGTCCCCGACTGGGAAACTATGGCTACACCTTC
.	TRBV5-1	TRBJ2-1	.	CASSVGRNNNEQFF	TGCGCCAGCAGTGTCGGCAGGAATAACAATGAGCAGTTCTTC
.	TRBV7-2	TRBJ2-5	.	CASSRSGVETQYF	TGTGCCAGCAGCCGGAGTGGTGTAGAGACCCAGTACTTC
TRBD2	TRBV7-9	TRBJ2-1	.	CASSSLAGGPSYNEQFF	TGTGCCAGCAGCTCCTTAGCGGGAGGGCCCTCCTACAATGAGCAGTTCTTC
TRBD2	TRBV10-3	TRBJ2-5	.	CAISEGGRAGETQYF	TGTGCCATCAGTGAAGGTGGGAGGGCCGGAGAGACCCAGTACTTC
TRBD2	TRBV15	TRBJ2-1	.	CATSRDLVAGARNEQFF	TGTGCCACCAGCAGAGATCTCGTAGCGGGAGCACGGAATGAGCAGTTCTTC
.	TRBV20-1	TRBJ2-1	.	CSAREVRMQFF	TGCAGTGCTAGAGAGGTACGGATGCAGTTCTTC
TRBD2	TRBV5-1	TRBJ2-1	.	CASSLVIAGLDLPWGYNEQFF	TGCGCCAGCAGCTTGGTGATAGCGGGACTGGACCTACCCTGGGGATACAATGAGCAGTTCTTC
TRBD2	TRBV5-8	TRBJ2-7	once	CASSPLSTSRSYEQYF	TGTGCCAGCAGCCCATTATCGACTAGCAGATCCTACGAGCAGTACTTC
.	TRBV5-1	TRBJ2-6	.	CASSLSGGVNVLTF	TGCGCCAGCAGCTTGTCTGGCGGGGTCAACGTCCTGACTTTC
.	TRBV6-6	TRBJ1-2	few	CASSYPDRLNGYTF	TGTGCCAGCAGTTACCCTGACAGGCTGAATGGCTACACCTTC
.	TRBV7-8	TRBJ2-7	.	CASSLSGAGDSYEQYF	TGTGCCAGCAGCCTTAGCGGAGCAGGGGACTCCTACGAGCAGTACTTC
.	TRBV18	TRBJ1-1	.	CASSLQGRDTEAFF	TGTGCCAGCTCACTACAGGGACGGGACACTGAAGCTTTCTTT
TRBD1	TRBV15	TRBJ1-1	.	CATSNDRARGTEAFF	TGTGCCACCAGCAATGACAGGGCCCGAGGCACTGAAGCTTTCTTT
TRBD1	TRBV6-5	TRBJ1-2	.	CASRPTGNGYTF	TGTGCCAGCAGGCCGACAGGGAATGGCTACACCTTC
TRBD2	TRBV4-2	TRBJ2-2	.	CASSQDISGRTGELFF	TGTGCCAGCAGCCAAGATATTAGCGGGAGGACCGGGGAGCTGTTTTTT
TRBD2	TRBV4-3	TRBJ2-1	.	CASSQGAGGPVEQFF	TGCGCCAGCAGCCAAGGAGCGGGAGGGCCGGTTGAGCAGTTCTTC
TRBD1	TRBV19	TRBJ1-1	few	CASTGQAAPLRTEAFF	TGTGCCAGTACGGGACAGGCGGCCCCCTTGAGGACTGAAGCTTTCTTT
TRBD1	TRBV6-6	TRBJ2-1	.	CASSSEGAYNEQFF	TGTGCCAGCAGCTCTGAGGGGGCTTACAATGAGCAGTTCTTC
.	TRBV2	TRBJ1-1	.	CASDRTVMNTEAFF	TGTGCCAGCGACCGGACAGTCATGAACACTGAAGCTTTCTTT
TRBD1	TRBV7-9	TRBJ1-1	.	CASSSGTGWTEAFF	TGTGCCAGCAGCTCCGGGACAGGATGGACTGAAGCTTTCTTT
TRBD1	TRBV6-1	TRBJ1-3	.	CASSAQGAGGNTIYF	TGTGCCAGCAGTGCTCAGGGGGCTGGTGGAAACACCATATATTTT
.	TRBV5-1	TRBJ2-1	.	CASSLVAGTLNEQFF	TGCGCCAGCAGCTTGGTCGCGGGAACTTTGAATGAGCAGTTCTTC
.	TRBV30	TRBJ1-2	.	CAWSPGPTATF	TGTGCCTGGAGTCCCGGTCCGACTGCAACCTTC